This record looks at one T cell receptor beta chain sequence and its context. No cognate antigen has been identified for it. An end of the junction differs from the germline gene, which may be a read error. The treatment or condition label, read with the paper, signifies: in vitro stimulation with specific CMV peptide epitopes to enrich CMV-specific T cells. Instrument used: Illumina HiSeq 1500. Starting from the raw public reads, TCRdb applied fastp trimming at Q25, assembled clones with MiXCR and retained in-frame beta chains. Each CDR3 protein appears once, grouped with its most common genes and DNA. Present in this sample are some 100,000 distinct CDR3 sequences, about 28% of which were seen just once. The ten largest account for 80% to 90% of the sample. This entry belongs to a study of T cell repertoires in cytomegalovirus infection (dated by TCRdb to the late 2010s). For the wider study: Alongside well-studied HLA-B-restricted epitopes, the peptide stimulations were aimed at recently identified HLA-C-restricted CMV epitopes, whose presentation resists viral immunomodulation. Because public TCR beta signatures pointed to carriage of CMV infection together with the matching HLA type, the HLA type of each donor mattered for the analysis. Study-level results and caveats: In both this cohort and an independent approximately 400-donor cohort, the cumulative frequency of public TCR beta family members distinguished carriers of CMV infection plus the relevant HLA type. The ex vivo response was dominated by HLA-C-restricted CMV-specific TCR beta clonotypes, which also provided the single most frequent clonotype in two of eight donors.

The CDR3 covers 16 residues, taking in both the cysteine and the phenylalanine. The retained sequence is limited to the CDR3, 48 bases, with the frame set at the first base. Per the germline V gene, MGHRA is the CDR1 and YSYEKL is the CDR2. The sample in question was CD8+ T cells from cultured PBMCs, obtained from culture after CMV antigen stimulation. The chain joins TRBV4-1 to TRBJ1-1; a weak D assignment points to TRBD1 (5 bases agree). The receptor's source is a human donor in good health (CMV status not recorded). Some clones in this sample may be carry-over from other donors' samples. The bases are TGTGCCAGCAGCCAAGATCCGGGACGGACGAACACTGAAGCTTTCTTT. This is translated as CASSQDPGRTNTEAFF.